This T cell receptor beta chain was observed in a study of T cell changes during pregnancy in multiple sclerosis. The V end lost 3 bases, the J end lost 4 bases, and 7 bases lay between the germline ends. The CDR3 is 13 amino acids. CDR1 is SGDLS and CDR2 is YYNGEE in the germline V gene. Repertoires were generated with immunoSEQ multiplex PCR, while TCRdb's copy carries only in-frame clones and drops some. The sample contains over 25,000 clones, 70% to 90% of which appear only once. In its sample, this clone was seen once. The chain couples TRBV9 to TRBJ1-4; a weak D match, TRBD1 (6 bases). The source of this sequence is a female donor with multiple sclerosis, enrolled in a pregnancy study. Sequenced material: CD8+ T cells from peripheral blood mononuclear cells, taken in the third trimester of pregnancy. This CDR3 is CASSEDSNEKLFF. Here the CDR3 DNA reads TGTGCCAGCAGCGAGGACAGTAATGAAAAACTGTTTTTT.